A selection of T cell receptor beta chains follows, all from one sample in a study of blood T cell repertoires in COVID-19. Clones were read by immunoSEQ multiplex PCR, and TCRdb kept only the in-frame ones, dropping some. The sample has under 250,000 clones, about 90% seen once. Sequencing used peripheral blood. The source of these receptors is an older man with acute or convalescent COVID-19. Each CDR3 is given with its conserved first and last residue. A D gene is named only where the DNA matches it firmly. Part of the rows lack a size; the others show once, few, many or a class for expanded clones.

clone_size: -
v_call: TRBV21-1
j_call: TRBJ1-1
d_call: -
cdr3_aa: CASSKGRGDTEAFF
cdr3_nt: TGTGCCAGCAGCAAGGGGCGGGGGGACACTGAAGCTTTCTTT

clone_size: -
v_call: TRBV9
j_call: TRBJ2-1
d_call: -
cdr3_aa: CASSTRPAQGEQFF
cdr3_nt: TGTGCCAGCAGCACCCGACCCGCACAGGGTGAGCAGTTCTTC

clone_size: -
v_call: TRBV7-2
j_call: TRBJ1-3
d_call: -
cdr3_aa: CASSPLRGTGNTIYF
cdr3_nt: TGTGCCAGCAGCCCCTTGCGGGGAACTGGAAACACCATATATTTT

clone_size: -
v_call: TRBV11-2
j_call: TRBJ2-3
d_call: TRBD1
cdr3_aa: CASSLDILMRGPSTDTQYF
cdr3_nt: TGTGCCAGCAGCTTAGATATTTTAATGAGGGGGCCGAGCACAGATACGCAGTATTTT

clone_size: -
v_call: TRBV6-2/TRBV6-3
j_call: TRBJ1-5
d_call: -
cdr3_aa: CASSQPSGVGNQPQHF
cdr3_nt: TGTGCCAGCAGTCAACCTTCAGGGGTCGGCAATCAGCCCCAGCATTTT

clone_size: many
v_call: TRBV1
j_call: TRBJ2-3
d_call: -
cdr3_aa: CTSSPSGGGSTDTQYF
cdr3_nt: TGCACCAGCAGCCCCTCTGGGGGAGGGAGCACAGATACGCAGTATTTT

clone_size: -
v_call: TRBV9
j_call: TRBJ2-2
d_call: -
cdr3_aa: CASSAWGGPNTGELFF
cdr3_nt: TGTGCCAGCAGCGCGTGGGGGGGCCCGAACACCGGGGAGCTGTTTTTT

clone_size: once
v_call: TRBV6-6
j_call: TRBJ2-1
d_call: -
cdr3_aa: CASMARLALGNEQFF
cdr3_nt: TGTGCCAGCATGGCGCGTCTAGCTTTGGGAAATGAGCAGTTCTTC

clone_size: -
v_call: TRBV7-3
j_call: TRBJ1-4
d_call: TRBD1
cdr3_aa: CASSVQGAANEKLFF
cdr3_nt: TGTGCCAGCAGCGTACAGGGGGCAGCTAATGAAAAACTGTTTTTT

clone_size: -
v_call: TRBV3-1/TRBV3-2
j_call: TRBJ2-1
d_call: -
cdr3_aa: CASSQVLYNEQFF
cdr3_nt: TGTGCCAGCAGCCAAGTTCTCTACAATGAGCAGTTCTTC

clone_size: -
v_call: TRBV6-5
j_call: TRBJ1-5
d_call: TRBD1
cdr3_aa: CASTDRGRGQPQHF
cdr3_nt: TGTGCCAGCACCGACAGGGGGCGAGGTCAGCCCCAGCATTTT

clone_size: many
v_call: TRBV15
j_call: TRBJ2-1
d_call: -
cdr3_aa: CATSRRGGGHNEQFF
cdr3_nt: TGTGCCACCAGCAGGCGGGGCGGGGGCCACAATGAGCAGTTCTTC

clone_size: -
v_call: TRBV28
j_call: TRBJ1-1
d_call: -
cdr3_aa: CASSLTGPAKSTEAFF
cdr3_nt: TGTGCCAGCAGTTTAACAGGGCCCGCGAAAAGCACTGAAGCTTTCTTT

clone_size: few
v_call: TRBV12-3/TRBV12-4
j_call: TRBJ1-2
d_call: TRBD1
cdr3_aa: CAIRDRGWYGYTF
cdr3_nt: TGTGCCATTCGGGACAGGGGTTGGTATGGCTACACCTTC

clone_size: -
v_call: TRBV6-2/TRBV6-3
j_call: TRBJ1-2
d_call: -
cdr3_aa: CASSYAGDYGYTF
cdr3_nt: TGTGCCAGCAGTTACGCCGGAGACTATGGCTACACCTTC

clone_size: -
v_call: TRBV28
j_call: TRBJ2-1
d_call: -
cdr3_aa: CASSSGLYNEQFF
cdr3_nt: TGTGCCAGCAGTTCGGGACTCTACAATGAGCAGTTCTTC

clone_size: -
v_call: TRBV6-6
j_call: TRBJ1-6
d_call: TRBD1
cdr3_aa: CASSYGQGNSPLHF
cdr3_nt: TGTGCCAGCAGTTACGGACAGGGCAATTCACCCCTCCACTTT

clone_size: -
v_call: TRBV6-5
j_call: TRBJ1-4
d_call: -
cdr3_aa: CASSSRADEKLFF
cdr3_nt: TGTGCCAGCAGTAGCAGGGCAGACGAAAAACTGTTTTTT

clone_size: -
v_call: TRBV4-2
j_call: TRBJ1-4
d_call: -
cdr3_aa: CASSRGVQKDGEKLFF
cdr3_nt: TGTGCCAGCAGCCGGGGGGTTCAGAAAGACGGGGAAAAACTGTTTTTT

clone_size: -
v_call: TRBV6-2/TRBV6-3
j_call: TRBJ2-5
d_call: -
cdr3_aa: CASSLSEGEWETQYF
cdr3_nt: TGTGCCAGCAGTTTATCTGAGGGTGAATGGGAGACCCAGTACTTC

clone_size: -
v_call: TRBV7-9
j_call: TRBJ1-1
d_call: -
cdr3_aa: CASSFGGAGTEAFF
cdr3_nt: TGTGCCAGCAGCTTCGGGGGGGCTGGGACTGAAGCTTTCTTT